This TCR beta chain was documented in a study of STAT5B mutations in CD4+ large granular lymphocyte leukemia. Profiled with immunoSEQ multiplex PCR; TCRdb holds only in-frame clones, not every one. The sample has tens of thousands of clones, about 78% seen once. Trimming shortened V by 1 base and J by 9 bases, and 5 bases separated the two germline ends. Germline V CDR1 and CDR2: SGHTS, YDEGEE. CDR3 length: 11 residues. Study-level results: TRBV06-family usage was enriched in top patient clones (8/27) versus controls (2/35). No patients shared main leukemic clonotypes, though about 25% appeared at low frequency elsewhere.

This clone was seen a handful of times. The antigen is not known. The sequence came from a human donor in good health. The chain is built from TRBV5-8 and TRBJ2-1; no firm D call. Sequencing input: CD4+ T cells from blood buffy coats. The CDR3 loop is CASSLRVEQFF. Written as DNA, the CDR3 is TGTGCCAGCAGCTTGCGAGTTGAGCAGTTCTTC. Filled out from reference TRBV5-8 and TRBJ2-1, the complete variable domain reads EAGVTQSPTHLIKTRGQQATLRCSPISGHTSVYWYQQALGLGLQFLLWYDEGEERNRGNFPPRFSGRQFPNYSSELNVNALELEDSALYLCASSLRVEQFFGPGTRLTVL.